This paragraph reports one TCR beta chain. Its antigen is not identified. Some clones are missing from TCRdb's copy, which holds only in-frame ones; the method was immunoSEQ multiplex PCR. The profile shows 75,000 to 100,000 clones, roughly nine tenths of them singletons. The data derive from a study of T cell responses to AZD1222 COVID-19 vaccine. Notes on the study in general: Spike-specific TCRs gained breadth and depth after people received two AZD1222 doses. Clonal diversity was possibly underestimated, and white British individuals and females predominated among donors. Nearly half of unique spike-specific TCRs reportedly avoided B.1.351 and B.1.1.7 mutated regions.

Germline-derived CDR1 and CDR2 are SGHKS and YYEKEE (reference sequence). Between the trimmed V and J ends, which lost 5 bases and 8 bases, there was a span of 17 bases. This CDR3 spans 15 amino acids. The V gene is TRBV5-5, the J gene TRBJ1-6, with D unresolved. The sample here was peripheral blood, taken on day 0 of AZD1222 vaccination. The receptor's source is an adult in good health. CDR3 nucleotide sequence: TGTGCCAGCAGTCGGAGCGGGATTGATGATTCACCCCTCCACTTT. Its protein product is CASSRSGIDDSPLHF.